The 29 T cell receptor beta chains below all came from one sample that was sequenced in a study of blood T cell repertoires in COVID-19. The method was immunoSEQ multiplex PCR; TCRdb's version includes in-frame clones alone and lacks a portion of them. Here the sample spans about 24,000 clones, roughly 90% being singletons. The sequenced sample consisted of peripheral blood. The receptor set was obtained from a woman in her 70s with active COVID-19.

V gene TRBV7-2 combines with J gene TRBJ2-5; 7 nucleotides agree with TRBD2. V trimming: 1 base; J trimming: 7 bases; junction bases outside the gene matches: 12. Germline CDR1 and CDR2: SGHTA and FQGNSA. This CDR3 comprises 16 residues. The CDR3 is CASSLVSPSGDGTQYF. DNA of the CDR3: TGTGCCAGCAGCTTAGTCTCTCCTAGCGGTGACGGGACCCAGTACTTC.

A few counts support this clone. The genes are TRBV2 and TRBJ2-7, with a possible D match to TRBD1 (6 bases). CDR1 and CDR2 from the germline V gene are SNHLY and FYNNEI. Between the trimmed V and J ends, which lost 6 bases and 12 bases, there was a span of 15 bases. CDR3 size: 11 residues. This CDR3 reads CASRQQGGGYF. The CDR3 DNA is TGTGCCAGCAGACAACAGGGTGGAGGGTACTTC.

This clone was seen more than once but under ten times. This chain joins TRBV11-2 and TRBJ2-7; 10 bases fit TRBD1. CDR1 is SGHAT, CDR2 FQNNGV, per germline. This CDR3 region has 16 residues. V lost 1 base to trimming and J lost 3 bases; unmatched junction nucleotides: 6. The CDR3 DNA is TGTGCCAGCAGCTTAGGGTCCGGGACAGGGGTCTACGAGCAGTACTTC. Protein: CASSLGSGTGVYEQYF.

The chain couples TRBV6-6 to TRBJ2-7; TRBD1 might be the D (5 bases). This CDR3 is 14 amino acids long. Per the germline V gene, CDR1 is MNHNY and CDR2 is SVGAGI (reference sequence). V was clipped by 4 bases and J by 2 bases, with 12 bases between them. The CDR3 coding sequence is TGTGCCAGCAGTTTCAGTGGGGCTACCTACGAGCAGTACTTC. It encodes CASSFSGATYEQYF.

The rearrangement links TRBV12-3 or TRBV12-4 to TRBJ2-1; D not certain. V lost 6 bases and J 9 bases, leaving 9 bases between the germline ends. CDR3 length: 11 residues. The CDR3 DNA reads TGTGCCAGCAGCTTCAGTACTGAGCAGTTCTTC. It specifies CASSFSTEQFF.

The chain recombines TRBV29-1 with TRBJ2-2; 11 nucleotides match TRBD2. Trimming removed 4 bases from V and 5 bases from J; junction bases left unmatched: 3. CDR1 and CDR2 (germline): SQVTM, ANQGSEA. The CDR3 sequence is 14 residues long. The CDR3 DNA is TGCAGCGTTGGAACTAGCGGGGGTACCGGGGAGCTGTTTTTT. It encodes CSVGTSGGTGELFF.

V and J are TRBV25-1 and TRBJ1-4, with 7 bases aligning to TRBD1. The CDR3 consists of 16 residues. Trimming cost V 1 base and J 2 bases; bases outside gene matches: 4. CDR1 is MGHDK, CDR2 SYGVNS, per germline. This chain's CDR3 is CASSESLGQTNEKLFF. The CDR3 DNA follows: TGTGCCAGCAGTGAATCCCTGGGACAGACTAATGAAAAACTGTTTTTT.

The V call is TRBV10-3, the J call TRBJ1-3, with D possibly being TRBD1 (5 bases). The CDR3 runs 14 residues. Looked up from germline, CDR1 is ENHRY and CDR2 is SYGVKD. V lost 6 bases and J 0 bases, leaving 9 bases between the germline ends. The CDR3 nucleotides are TGTGCCATCAGGTTGACAGACTCTGGAAACACCATATATTTT. Encoded protein: CAIRLTDSGNTIYF.

The chain joins TRBV11-1 to TRBJ2-7; the match to TRBD1 covers 11 bases. The V and J ends lost 6 bases and 7 bases, in that order; junction bases with no gene match: 5. Germline V CDR1 and CDR2: SGHAT, FQDESV (reference sequence). CDR3 length: 13 amino acids. The CDR3 sequence is CASRRTGGDEQYF. As DNA, the CDR3 is TGTGCCAGCAGACGGACAGGGGGCGATGAGCAGTACTTC.

The rearrangement joins TRBV25-1 to TRBJ1-4; no reliable D call. The ends were cut back, 3 bases at V and 3 bases at J, with 8 bases in the middle. Per the germline V gene, CDR1 is MGHDK and CDR2 is SYGVNS. The CDR3 length is 14 residues. In DNA form, the CDR3 reads TGTGCCAGCAGTGATCCGGGTTCTAATGAAAAACTGTTTTTT. The encoded protein is CASSDPGSNEKLFF.

The chain couples TRBV7-2 to TRBJ2-7; the match to TRBD1 covers 12 bases. CDR1 and CDR2 (germline): SGHTA, FQGNSA. J was trimmed by 5 bases and V by 4 bases; bases with no gene match: 6. The CDR3 length is 15 residues. The CDR3 loop reads CASSSRDRGLDEQYF. CDR3 bases: TGTGCCAGCAGCTCCCGGGACAGGGGGCTCGACGAGCAGTACTTC.

This sequence joins TRBV19 and TRBJ2-4, with TRBD1 matching over 7 bases. Germline V gene data show CDR1 as LNHDA and CDR2 as SQIVND (reference sequence). The CDR3 totals 16 residues. J was trimmed by 3 bases and V by 3 bases; bases with no gene match: 8. CDR3 region: CASSMTGYRGKNIQYF. The CDR3 region has the DNA TGTGCCAGTAGTATGACAGGGTATAGGGGCAAAAACATTCAGTACTTC.

V and J are TRBV7-3 and TRBJ2-1, with 7 bases lining up with TRBD2. The CDR3 has 16 amino acids. Germline loops: CDR1 SGHTA, CDR2 FQGTGA. The V gene end was trimmed by 4 bases and the J gene end by 7 bases; junction bases not matched to a gene: 13. DNA of the CDR3: TGTGCCAGCAGCTCAACCGGGGGGAAAGGGGATAATGAGCAGTTCTTC. It encodes CASSSTGGKGDNEQFF.

The chain is built from TRBV6-5 and TRBJ2-5; D possibly corresponds to TRBD1 (5 bases). The germline V and J ends were trimmed by 0 bases and 4 bases, with 15 bases remaining between them. CDR1 is MNHEY, CDR2 SVGAGI, per germline. The length of the CDR3 is 16 residues. This CDR3 reads CASSYSFPPQGETQYF. The CDR3 bases are TGTGCCAGCAGTTACTCCTTTCCACCCCAGGGAGAGACCCAGTACTTC.

In this sample, this clone turned up once. This chain's CDR3 is CASREADGHYGYTF. CDR3 DNA: TGTGCCAGCAGAGAAGCGGACGGACACTATGGCTACACCTTC. The J gene is TRBJ1-2, the V gene TRBV6-4; no definite D call. The germline CDR1 and CDR2 sequences are MRHNA and SNTAGT. The length of the CDR3 is 14 residues. Trimming pared 6 bases from V and 3 bases from J, leaving 14 bases between.

This rearrangement joins TRBV30 to TRBJ1-5; possible D gene TRBD1, 6 bases. The CDR3 sequence is 13 residues long. In germline, CDR1 is GTSNPN, CDR2 SVGIG (reference sequence). V gave up 3 bases and J gave up 16 bases, with 22 bases separating them. CDR3 DNA: TGTGCCTGGAGCAGGACAGCCCCAGCACTCCCCCATTTT. This encodes CAWSRTAPALPHF.

The chain is built from TRBV4-3 and TRBJ1-3, with TRBD1 as a possible D gene (5 bases). The CDR3 contains 16 residues. V lost 4 bases, J lost 0 bases, and 13 bases lay in between. From germline, CDR1 is LGHNA and CDR2 YSLEER. CDR3 nucleotide sequence: TGCGCCAGCAGCCGTGGGAAGGGGAACTCTGGAAACACCATATATTTT. As protein: CASSRGKGNSGNTIYF.

This chain links TRBV27 with TRBJ2-5; 7 bases line up with TRBD2. CDR3 length equals 14 residues. Germline V CDR1 and CDR2: MNHEY, SMNVEV (reference sequence). V lost 5 bases to trimming and J lost 2 bases; unmatched junction nucleotides: 5. The CDR3 loop is CASSNPGRQETQYF. The CDR3 DNA reads TGTGCCAGCAGTAACCCCGGGAGGCAAGAGACCCAGTACTTC.

The chain recombines TRBV3-1 (or the pseudogene TRBV3-2) with TRBJ2-7; 8 bases line up with TRBD1. Germline CDR1 is LGHDT and CDR2 is YNNKEL (reference sequence). V shed 5 bases, J shed 6 bases, and the junction held 9 bases outside the gene matches. The CDR3 is made up of 14 amino acids. The CDR3 loop is CASSWGQEGFEQYF. The CDR3 DNA follows: TGTGCCAGCAGCTGGGGACAGGAGGGGTTCGAGCAGTACTTC.

This rearrangement joins TRBV24-1 to TRBJ2-1; TRBD2 aligns across 11 bases. Germline-derived CDR1 and CDR2 are KGHDR and SFDVKD. V lost 9 bases, J lost 5 bases, and 14 bases stayed unmatched. The CDR3 length is 17 residues. CDR3 DNA sequence: TGTGCCACCGGAGGCCCTTTAGCGGGGGGGCCTCACAATGAGCAGTTCTTC. Translated: CATGGPLAGGPHNEQFF.

The V and J genes are TRBV6-1 and TRBJ2-7; D is perhaps TRBD1 (5 bases). CDR1 and CDR2 from the germline V gene are MNHNS and SASEGT. The V end was cut by 3 bases, the J end by 0 bases, with 12 bases between. The CDR3 runs to 15 residues. The CDR3 sequence is CASSEGPGSSYEQYF. The CDR3, as DNA: TGTGCCAGCAGTGAGGGGCCAGGTAGCTCCTACGAGCAGTACTTC.

The rearrangement links TRBV5-5 to TRBJ1-5, with D tentatively TRBD1 (6 bases). Germline values: CDR1 SGHKS, CDR2 YYEKEE (reference sequence). The CDR3 is made up of 14 amino acids. Trimming cost V 1 base and J 3 bases, with 8 bases left between them. The CDR3 loop reads CASSLWTVNQPQHF. The CDR3 nucleotides read TGTGCCAGCAGCTTGTGGACAGTCAATCAGCCCCAGCATTTT.

This chain links TRBV15 with TRBJ2-3, with 9 nucleotides matching TRBD2. CDR1 is LNHNV and CDR2 is YYDKDF in the germline V gene (reference sequence). This CDR3 contains 14 residues. Trimming cost V 3 bases and J 4 bases; bases outside gene matches: 2. The CDR3 nucleotides read TGTGCCACCAGCAGGGGACTAGCAGCAGATACGCAGTATTTT. It translates to CATSRGLAADTQYF.

This chain joins TRBV19 and TRBJ1-5; tentative D call: TRBD1 (5 bases). The germline V gene encodes CDR1 LNHDA and CDR2 SQIVND (reference sequence). This CDR3 has 16 residues. The CDR3 spells CASNRWGSTVNQPQHF. CDR3 coding DNA: TGTGCTTCGAATCGATGGGGCTCCACAGTAAATCAGCCCCAGCATTTT. Full variable domain (missing parts from reference TRBV19 and TRBJ1-5): DGGITQSPKYLFRKEGQNVTLSCEQNLNHDAMYWYRQDPGQGLRLIYYSQIVNDFQKGDIAEGYSVSREKKESFPLTVTSAQKNPTAFYLCASNRWGSTVNQPQHFGDGTRLSIL.

The chain is built from TRBV5-1 and TRBJ2-5; a weak D match, TRBD2 (7 bases). V lost 2 bases and J lost 5, with 16 bases in between. The germline gives CDR1 SGHRS, CDR2 YFSETQ. This CDR3 has 15 residues. The CDR3 loop reads CASSLGGSGAETQYF. CDR3 in DNA: TGCGCCAGCAGCTTAGGGGGGAGCGGGGCCGAGACCCAGTACTTC.

This clone was seen a handful of times. The chain links TRBV5-1 to TRBJ2-7; D is perhaps TRBD2 (6 bases). V lost 5 bases to trimming and J lost 4 bases, with 16 bases between them. Germline CDR1 is SGHRS and CDR2 is YFSETQ. The CDR3 totals 14 residues. The CDR3 sequence is CASRLESRGYEQYF. DNA for the CDR3: TGCGCCAGCAGGTTAGAGTCCCGGGGGTACGAGCAGTACTTC.

The rearrangement links TRBV5-1 to TRBJ2-1; the match to TRBD2 covers 8 bases. Unmatched junction bases numbered 14, after V lost 0 bases and J lost 0 bases. The CDR3 sequence is 20 residues long. Germline CDR1 SGHRS, CDR2 YFSETQ. Written as DNA, the CDR3 is TGCGCCAGCAGCTTGGTTGGTAGCGGGGATTTATTTAGCTCCTACAATGAGCAGTTCTTC. It codes for CASSLVGSGDLFSSYNEQFF.

This clone was observed once. The V call is TRBV10-3, the J call TRBJ2-7, with 10 bases matching TRBD1. V dropped 4 bases and J dropped 5; count of bases not matched to a gene: 5. The CDR3 extends over 14 amino acids. CDR1 and CDR2 (germline): ENHRY, SYGVKD. The CDR3 coding sequence is TGTGCCATCAGTGTCGGGACAGGGGTGGACGAGCAGTACTTC. It yields the protein CAISVGTGVDEQYF.

The genes are TRBV2 and TRBJ1-2; 11 bases agree with TRBD1. V shed 6 bases, J shed 7 bases, and the junction held 7 bases outside the gene matches. Per germline, CDR1 SNHLY and CDR2 FYNNEI. The CDR3 is made up of 14 amino acids. CDR3 in amino acids: CASREDRGLGGYTF. DNA for the CDR3: TGTGCCAGCAGGGAGGACAGGGGGCTAGGTGGCTACACCTTC.